Below are 8 T cell receptor beta chains sequenced from a single sample in a study of blood T cell repertoires in COVID-19. Measured with immunoSEQ multiplex PCR; TCRdb has only the in-frame clones, and not every one. The repertoire holds 150,000 to 200,000 clones, with roughly 90% as singletons. The sequencing input was peripheral blood. These receptor sequences come from a man aged 25 to 45 with COVID-19, enrolled during active disease.

The chain links TRBV19 to TRBJ1-2; D is perhaps TRBD1 (6 bases). V was clipped by 0 bases and J by 6 bases, with 11 bases between them. The length of the CDR3 is 14 residues. In germline, CDR1 is LNHDA, CDR2 SQIVND (reference sequence). The CDR3 spells CASSIEAGAHGYTF. The CDR3 coding sequence is TGTGCCAGTAGTATAGAGGCGGGGGCCCATGGCTACACCTTC.

Regarding this clone: Other DNA sequences in the same sample also yield this CDR3. The chain joins TRBV27 to TRBJ1-2; D is unresolved. CDR3 length: 13 residues. From germline, CDR1 is MNHEY and CDR2 SMNVEV (reference sequence). Trimming removed 5 bases from V and 0 bases from J, with 7 bases in between. Here the CDR3 DNA reads TGTGCCAGCAGTCCATCATCTAACTATGGCTACACCTTC. It specifies CASSPSSNYGYTF.

The rearrangement links TRBV10-3 to TRBJ2-7; 7 bases are shared with TRBD1. The germline CDR1 and CDR2 sequences are ENHRY and SYGVKD. V shed 7 bases and J 3 bases; nucleotides not matched to a gene: 9. This CDR3 is built from 14 residues. CDR3 amino acids: CAIKIGDSFYEQYF. CDR3 sequence (DNA): TGTGCCATCAAAATTGGGGACAGTTTCTACGAGCAGTACTTC.

J is TRBJ1-2 and V is TRBV4-2; D perhaps matches TRBD1 (5 bases). In germline, CDR1 is LGHNA, CDR2 YNFKEQ. CDR3 length: 12 residues. V lost 0 bases and J lost 8, with 7 bases in between. The CDR3 sequence: CASSQDGGGYTF. For the CDR3, the DNA is TGTGCCAGCAGCCAAGACGGGGGGGGCTACACCTTC.

V gene TRBV5-1 combines with J gene TRBJ1-4; 8 nucleotides line up with TRBD1. CDR1 and CDR2 from the germline V gene are SGHRS and YFSETQ. The CDR3 totals 17 residues. The ends lost 4 bases at V and 3 bases at J; junction bases unmatched: 11. CDR3 loop: CASSLGQGGWANEKLFF. CDR3 sequence (DNA): TGCGCCAGCAGCCTCGGACAGGGAGGGTGGGCTAATGAAAAACTGTTTTTT.

The rearrangement uses TRBV4-2 and TRBJ2-1, with TRBD1 matching over 7 bases. Unmatched junction bases numbered 5, after V lost 4 bases and J lost 5 bases. Germline values: CDR1 LGHNA, CDR2 YNFKEQ. The CDR3 runs 14 residues. As DNA, the CDR3 is TGTGCCAGCAGCCTACCGACAGGGAACAATGAGCAGTTCTTC. Translating gives CASSLPTGNNEQFF.

The chain couples TRBV5-1 to TRBJ1-1; D not resolved. The CDR3 length is 16 residues. V lost 1 base to trimming and J lost 4 bases, with 17 bases between them. The germline gives CDR1 SGHRS, CDR2 YFSETQ. The CDR3 sequence: CASSLYSQRVGTEAFF. The CDR3, as DNA: TGCGCCAGCAGCTTGTATTCCCAGAGGGTAGGCACTGAAGCTTTCTTT.

The rearrangement joins TRBV7-2 to TRBJ2-7, with a possible D match to TRBD2 (5 bases). The CDR3 is 15 amino acids. Trimming took 2 bases from V and 2 from J, leaving 13 bases between them. Germline lookup yields CDR1 SGHTA and CDR2 FQGNSA. CDR3 nucleotides: TGTGCCAGCAGCTTAAGGAGGATCGGAACCTACGAGCAGTACTTC. Its translation is CASSLRRIGTYEQYF.